This T cell receptor (beta chain) was captured in a study of cytomegalovirus exposure and HLA in healthy donors. Study-level findings and limits: A later analysis linked fewer than 20,000 TCR beta sequences to HLA alleles at 0.05 false discovery rate.

The ends lost 2 bases at V and 3 bases at J; junction bases unmatched: 8. The CDR3 extends over 17 amino acids. Germline V gene data show CDR1 as MGHRA and CDR2 as YSYEKL. Use of 60 Vbeta and 13 Jbeta primers characterized the PCR. Clones were sequenced by immunoSEQ multiplex PCR, and TCRdb holds only the in-frame ones, with some missing. The sample carries 150,000 to 200,000 clones, approximately 80% recorded once. In the case of this clone: Its specificity is not known.

Source material: PBMCs. This receptor was taken from a man between 45 and 60 years old in good health and CMV-seropositive. This chain links TRBV4-1 with TRBJ2-7; 12 bases line up with TRBD2. CDR3 residues: CASSQRLAGELFYEQYF. The CDR3, as DNA: TGCGCCAGCAGCCAAAGACTAGCGGGGGAGTTATTCTACGAGCAGTACTTC.